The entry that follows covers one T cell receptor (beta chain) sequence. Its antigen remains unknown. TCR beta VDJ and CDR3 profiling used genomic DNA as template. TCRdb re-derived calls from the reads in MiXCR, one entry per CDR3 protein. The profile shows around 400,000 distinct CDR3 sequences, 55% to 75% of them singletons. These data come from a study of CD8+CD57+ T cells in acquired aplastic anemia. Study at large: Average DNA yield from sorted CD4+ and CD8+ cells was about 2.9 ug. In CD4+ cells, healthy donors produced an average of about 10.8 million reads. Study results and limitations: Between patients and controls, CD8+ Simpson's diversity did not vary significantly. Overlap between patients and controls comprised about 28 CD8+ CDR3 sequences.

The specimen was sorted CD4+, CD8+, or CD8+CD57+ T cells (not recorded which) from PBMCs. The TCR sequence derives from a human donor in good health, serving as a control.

The CDR3 sequence: CASSSTTGLSYGYTF. The CDR3 DNA reads TGTGCCAGCAGCTCGACGACAGGGTTGTCCTATGGCTACACCTTC. The genes are TRBV9 and TRBJ1-2; 7 bases align to TRBD1. Looked up from germline, CDR1 is SGDLS and CDR2 is YYNGEE. The CDR3 sequence is 15 residues long. Germline trimming cut 4 bases from V and 4 bases from J; bases unmatched to any gene: 10.